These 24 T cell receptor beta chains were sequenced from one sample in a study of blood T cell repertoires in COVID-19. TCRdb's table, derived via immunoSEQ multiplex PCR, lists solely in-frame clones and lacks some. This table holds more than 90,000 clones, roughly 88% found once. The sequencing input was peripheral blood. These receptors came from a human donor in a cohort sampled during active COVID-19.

The CDR3 bases are TGTGCCAGCAGTTCGCGGGGGGCCTCCTACAATGAGCAGTTCTTC. Translated, it gives CASSSRGASYNEQFF. This chain links TRBV6-2 or TRBV6-3 with TRBJ2-1, with 8 bases that match TRBD2. Germline V gives CDR1 MNHEY, CDR2 SVGEGT. J lost 0 bases, V lost 4 bases, and 2 bases had no gene match. The length of the CDR3 is 15 residues.

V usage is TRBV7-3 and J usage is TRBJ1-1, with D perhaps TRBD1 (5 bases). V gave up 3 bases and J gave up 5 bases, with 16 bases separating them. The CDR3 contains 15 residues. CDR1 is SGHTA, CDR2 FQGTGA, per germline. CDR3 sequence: CASSFSPIDRTEAFF. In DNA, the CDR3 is TGTGCCAGCAGCTTCAGCCCCATCGACAGAACTGAAGCTTTCTTT.

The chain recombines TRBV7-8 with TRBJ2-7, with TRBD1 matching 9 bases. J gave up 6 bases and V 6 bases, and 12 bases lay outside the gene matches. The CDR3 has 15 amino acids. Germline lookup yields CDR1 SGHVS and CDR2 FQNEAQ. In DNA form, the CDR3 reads TGTGCCAGCAGTTCGACAGGGGGGTCCTTGAGCGAGCAGTACTTC. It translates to CASSSTGGSLSEQYF.

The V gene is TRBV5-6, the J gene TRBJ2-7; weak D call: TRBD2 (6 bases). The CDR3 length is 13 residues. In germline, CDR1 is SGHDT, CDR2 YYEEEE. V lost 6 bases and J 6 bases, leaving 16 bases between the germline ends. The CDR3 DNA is TGTGCCAGCACCGATGTGGTGCGGGGCGAGCAGTACTTC. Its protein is CASTDVVRGEQYF.

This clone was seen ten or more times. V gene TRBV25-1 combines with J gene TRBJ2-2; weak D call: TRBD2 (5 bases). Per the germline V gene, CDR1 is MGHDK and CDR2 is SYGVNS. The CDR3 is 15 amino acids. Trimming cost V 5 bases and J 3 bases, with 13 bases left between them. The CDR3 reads CASSPSGVDTGELFF. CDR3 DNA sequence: TGTGCCAGCAGTCCCTCCGGGGTGGACACCGGGGAGCTGTTTTTT.

The chain's CDR3 is CASSFKYGQGGYEQYF. The DNA of the CDR3 is TGTGCCAGCAGCTTTAAATATGGGCAGGGTGGCTACGAGCAGTACTTC. This sequence joins TRBV7-9 and TRBJ2-7; the D gene is possibly TRBD1 (5 bases). CDR1 is SEHNR and CDR2 is FQNEAQ in the germline V gene (reference sequence). The CDR3 consists of 16 residues. V shed 3 bases and J shed 3 bases, with 18 bases lying between them.

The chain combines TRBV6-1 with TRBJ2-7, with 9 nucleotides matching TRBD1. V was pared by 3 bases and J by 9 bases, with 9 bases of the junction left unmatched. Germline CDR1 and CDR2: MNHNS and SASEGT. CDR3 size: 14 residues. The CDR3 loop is CASSEAYRGPRQYF. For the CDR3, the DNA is TGTGCCAGCAGTGAGGCTTACAGGGGGCCCCGGCAGTACTTC.

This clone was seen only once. The CDR3 sequence is CASSLSGALEGEQFF. The CDR3 nucleotides read TGTGCCAGCAGCTTAAGCGGAGCGCTCGAGGGTGAGCAGTTCTTC. The chain recombines TRBV7-3 with TRBJ2-1, with a possible D match to TRBD2 (5 bases). Trimming pared 1 base from V and 9 bases from J, leaving 16 bases between. Germline V gene sequence: CDR1 SGHTA, CDR2 FQGTGA. CDR3 length equals 15 residues.

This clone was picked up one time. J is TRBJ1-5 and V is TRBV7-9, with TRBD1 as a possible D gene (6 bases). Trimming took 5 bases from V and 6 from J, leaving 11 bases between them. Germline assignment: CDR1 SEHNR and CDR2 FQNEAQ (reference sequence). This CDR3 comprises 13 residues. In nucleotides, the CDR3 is TGTGCCAGCAGCGCTGAAGGGGGTCAGCCCCAGCATTTT. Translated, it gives CASSAEGGQPQHF. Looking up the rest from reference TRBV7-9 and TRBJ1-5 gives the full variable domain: DTGVSQNPRHKITKRGQNVTFRCDPISEHNRLYWYRQTLGQGPEFLTYFQNEAQLEKSRLLSDRFSAERPKGSFSTLEIQRTEQGDSAMYLCASSAEGGQPQHFGDGTRLSIL.

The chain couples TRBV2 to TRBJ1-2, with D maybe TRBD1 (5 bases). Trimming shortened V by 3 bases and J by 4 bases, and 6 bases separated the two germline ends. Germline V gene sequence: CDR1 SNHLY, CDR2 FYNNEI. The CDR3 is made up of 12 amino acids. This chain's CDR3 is CASSETVYGYTF. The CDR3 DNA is TGTGCCAGCAGTGAGACAGTCTATGGCTACACCTTC.

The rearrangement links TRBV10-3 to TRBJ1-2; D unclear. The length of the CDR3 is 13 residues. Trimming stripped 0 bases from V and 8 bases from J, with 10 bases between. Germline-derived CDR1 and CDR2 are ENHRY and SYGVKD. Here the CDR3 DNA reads TGTGCCATCAGTGAGTCGGCCCTCCACGGCTACACCTTC. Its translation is CAISESALHGYTF.

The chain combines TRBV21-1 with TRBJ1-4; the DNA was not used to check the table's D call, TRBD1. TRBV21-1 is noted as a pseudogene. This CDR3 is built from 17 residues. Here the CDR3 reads CASSIPRQGPTNEKLFF. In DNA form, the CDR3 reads TGTGCCAGCAGCATTCCTCGGCAGGGGCCAACTAATGAAAAACTGTTTTTT.

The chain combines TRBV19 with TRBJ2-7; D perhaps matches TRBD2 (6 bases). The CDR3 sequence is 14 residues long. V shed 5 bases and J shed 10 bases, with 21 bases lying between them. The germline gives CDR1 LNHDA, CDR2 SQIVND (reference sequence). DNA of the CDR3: TGTGCCAGTAGTGTTCAAGGGGACTTGGGGGATCAGTACTTC. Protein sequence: CASSVQGDLGDQYF.

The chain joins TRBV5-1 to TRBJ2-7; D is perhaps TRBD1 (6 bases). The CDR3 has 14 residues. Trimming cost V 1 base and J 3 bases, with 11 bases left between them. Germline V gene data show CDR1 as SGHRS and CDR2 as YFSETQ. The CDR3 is CASSLITGNYEQYF. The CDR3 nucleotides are TGCGCCAGCAGCTTGATCACAGGGAACTACGAGCAGTACTTC.

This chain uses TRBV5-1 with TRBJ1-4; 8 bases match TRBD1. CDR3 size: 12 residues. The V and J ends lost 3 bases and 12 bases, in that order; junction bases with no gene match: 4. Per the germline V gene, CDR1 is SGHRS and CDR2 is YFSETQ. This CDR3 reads CASSSGQGQLFF. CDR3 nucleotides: TGCGCCAGCAGCTCAGGACAGGGCCAACTGTTTTTT.

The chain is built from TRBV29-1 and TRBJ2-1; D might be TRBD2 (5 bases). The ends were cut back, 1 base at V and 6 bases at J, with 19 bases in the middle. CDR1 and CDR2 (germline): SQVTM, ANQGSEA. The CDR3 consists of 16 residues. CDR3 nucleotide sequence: TGCAGCGTTGAAGGCGGGCGCATTCATAGTCCCAATGAGCAGTTCTTC. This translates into CSVEGGRIHSPNEQFF.

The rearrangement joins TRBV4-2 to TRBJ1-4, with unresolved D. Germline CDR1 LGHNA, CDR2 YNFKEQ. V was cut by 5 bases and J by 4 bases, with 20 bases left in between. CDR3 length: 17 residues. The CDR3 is CASSNSPRPGINEKLFF. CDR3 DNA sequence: TGTGCCAGCAGCAATAGCCCCAGACCGGGTATTAATGAAAAACTGTTTTTT.

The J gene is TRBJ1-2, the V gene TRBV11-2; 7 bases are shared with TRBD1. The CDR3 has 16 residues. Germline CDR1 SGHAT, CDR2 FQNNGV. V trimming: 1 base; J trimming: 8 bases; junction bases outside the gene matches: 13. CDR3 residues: CASSLGGVGVTGGYTF. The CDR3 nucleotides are TGTGCCAGCAGCTTAGGTGGCGTCGGGGTGACAGGGGGCTACACCTTC.

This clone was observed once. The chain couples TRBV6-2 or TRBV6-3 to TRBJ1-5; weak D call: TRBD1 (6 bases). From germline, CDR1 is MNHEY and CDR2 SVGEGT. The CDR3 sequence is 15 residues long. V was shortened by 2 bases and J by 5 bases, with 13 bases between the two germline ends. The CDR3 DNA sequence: TGTGCCAGCAGTTACCGTCGGGACACCTATCAGCCCCAGCATTTT. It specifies CASSYRRDTYQPQHF.

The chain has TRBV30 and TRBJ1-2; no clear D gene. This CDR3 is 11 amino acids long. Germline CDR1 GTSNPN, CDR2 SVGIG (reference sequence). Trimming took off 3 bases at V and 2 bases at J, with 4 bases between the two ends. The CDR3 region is CAWSGNYGYTF. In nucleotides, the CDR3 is TGTGCCTGGAGCGGGAACTATGGCTACACCTTC. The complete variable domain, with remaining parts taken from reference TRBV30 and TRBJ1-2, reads SQTIHQWPATLVQPVGSPLSLECTVEGTSNPNLYWYRQAAGRGLQLLFYSVGIGQISSEVPQNLSASRPQDRQFILSSKKLLLSDSGFYLCAWSGNYGYTFGSGTRLTVV.

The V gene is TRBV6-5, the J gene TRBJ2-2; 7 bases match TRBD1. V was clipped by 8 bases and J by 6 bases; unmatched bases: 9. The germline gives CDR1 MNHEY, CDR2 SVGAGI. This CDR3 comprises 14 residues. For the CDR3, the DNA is TGTGCCAGCGCTATACAGGGGAATTCCGGGGAGCTGTTTTTT. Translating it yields CASAIQGNSGELFF.

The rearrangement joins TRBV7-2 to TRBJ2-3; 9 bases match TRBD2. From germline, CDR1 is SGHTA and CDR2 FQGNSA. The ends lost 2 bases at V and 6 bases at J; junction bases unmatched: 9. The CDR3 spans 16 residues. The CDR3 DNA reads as TGTGCCAGCAGCTTACTAGGCTCGGCGGGGGGGGATACGCAGTATTTT. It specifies CASSLLGSAGGDTQYF.

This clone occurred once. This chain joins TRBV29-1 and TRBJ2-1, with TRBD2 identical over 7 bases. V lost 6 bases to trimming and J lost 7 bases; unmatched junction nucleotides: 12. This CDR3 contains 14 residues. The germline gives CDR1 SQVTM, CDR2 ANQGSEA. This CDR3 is CSVPSGGWGNEQFF. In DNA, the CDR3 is TGCAGCGTCCCCTCGGGAGGCTGGGGGAATGAGCAGTTCTTC.

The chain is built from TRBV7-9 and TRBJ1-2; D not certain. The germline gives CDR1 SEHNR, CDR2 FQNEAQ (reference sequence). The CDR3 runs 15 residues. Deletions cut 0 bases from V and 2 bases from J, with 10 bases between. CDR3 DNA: TGTGCCAGCAGCTTAGCGCAGACTGAGAACTATGGCTACACCTTC. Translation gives CASSLAQTENYGYTF.